This T cell receptor (beta chain) was found in a study of blood T cell repertoires in COVID-19. In the study overall: Specimens from acute and convalescent COVID-19 originated in the United States, Italy and Spain. T cells, B-cell-depleted T cells, or PBMCs provided the cDNA or gDNA that served as material.

Methods used by the authors: Reference gene primer amplification gave nucleated cell count estimates. Profiling relied on immunoSEQ multiplex PCR, and the TCRdb table lists in-frame clones only, not all of them. V and J calls and clone size are those listed in that table; D and trimming were worked out from the DNA. Altogether about 14,000 clones are present, approximately 86% being singletons, with the ten largest covering 5.4%. CDR1 and CDR2 (germline): MNHEY, SVGEGT. V dropped 0 bases and J dropped 6 bases, with 9 bases sitting between them. The CDR3 spans 14 residues. The sequenced material came from peripheral blood. The chain joins TRBV6-2 or TRBV6-3 to TRBJ1-5, with TRBD1 as a possible D gene (5 bases). The clonotype was recovered from a human donor in a cohort sampled during active COVID-19. The CDR3 protein is CASSYSMGLQPQHF. The CDR3, as DNA: TGTGCCAGCAGTTACTCGATGGGGCTTCAGCCCCAGCATTTT.